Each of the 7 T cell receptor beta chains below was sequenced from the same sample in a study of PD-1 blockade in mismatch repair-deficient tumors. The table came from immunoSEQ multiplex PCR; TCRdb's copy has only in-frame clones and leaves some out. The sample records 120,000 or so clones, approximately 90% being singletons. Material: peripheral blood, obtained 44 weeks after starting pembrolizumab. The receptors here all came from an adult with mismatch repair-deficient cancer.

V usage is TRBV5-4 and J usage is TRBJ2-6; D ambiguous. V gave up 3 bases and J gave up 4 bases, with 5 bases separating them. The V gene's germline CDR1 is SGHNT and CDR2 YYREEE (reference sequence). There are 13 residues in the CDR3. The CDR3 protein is CASSSAGANVLTF. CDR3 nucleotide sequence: TGTGCCAGCAGCTCCGCCGGGGCCAACGTCCTGACTTTC.

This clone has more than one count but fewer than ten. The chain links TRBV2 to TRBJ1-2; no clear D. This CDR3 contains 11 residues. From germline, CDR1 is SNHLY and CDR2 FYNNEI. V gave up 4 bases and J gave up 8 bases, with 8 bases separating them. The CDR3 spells CASSAQSGYTF. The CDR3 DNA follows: TGTGCCAGCAGTGCCCAGAGCGGCTACACCTTC.

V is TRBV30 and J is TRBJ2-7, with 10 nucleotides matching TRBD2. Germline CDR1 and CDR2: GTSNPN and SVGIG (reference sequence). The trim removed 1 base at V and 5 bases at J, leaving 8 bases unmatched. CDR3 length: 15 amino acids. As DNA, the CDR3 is TGTGCCTGGAGTGACAGGCAGCGGGAGGGAAACGAGCAGTACTTC. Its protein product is CAWSDRQREGNEQYF.

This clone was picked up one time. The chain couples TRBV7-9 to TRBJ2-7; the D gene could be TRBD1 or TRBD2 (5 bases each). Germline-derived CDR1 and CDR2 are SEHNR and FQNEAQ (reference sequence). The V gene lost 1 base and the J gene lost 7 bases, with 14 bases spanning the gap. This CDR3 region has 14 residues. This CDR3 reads CASSLGDGSFEQYF. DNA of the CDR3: TGTGCCAGCAGCTTAGGGGACGGTTCCTTTGAGCAGTACTTC.

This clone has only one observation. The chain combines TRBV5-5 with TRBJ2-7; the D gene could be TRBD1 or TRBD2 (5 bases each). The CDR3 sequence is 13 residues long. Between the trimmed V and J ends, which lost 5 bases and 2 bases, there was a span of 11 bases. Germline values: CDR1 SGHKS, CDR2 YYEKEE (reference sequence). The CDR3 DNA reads TGTGCCAGCAGAGAGGGGATGGCCTACGAGCAGTACTTC. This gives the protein CASREGMAYEQYF. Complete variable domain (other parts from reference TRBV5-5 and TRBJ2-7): DAGVTQSPTHLIKTRGQQVTLRCSPISGHKSVSWYQQVLGQGPQFIFQYYEKEERGRGNFPDRFSARQFPNYSSELNVNALLLGDSALYLCASREGMAYEQYFGPGTRLTVT.

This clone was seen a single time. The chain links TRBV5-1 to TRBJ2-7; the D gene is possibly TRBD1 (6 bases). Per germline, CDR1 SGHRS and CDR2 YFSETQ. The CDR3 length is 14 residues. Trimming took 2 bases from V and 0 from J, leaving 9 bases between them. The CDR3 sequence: CASSFQGSSYEQYF. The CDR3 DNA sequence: TGCGCCAGCAGCTTTCAGGGGTCCTCCTACGAGCAGTACTTC. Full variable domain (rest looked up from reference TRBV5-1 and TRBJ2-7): KAGVTQTPRYLIKTRGQQVTLSCSPISGHRSVSWYQQTPGQGLQFLFEYFSETQRNKGNFPGRFSGRQFSNSRSEMNVSTLELGDSALYLCASSFQGSSYEQYFGPGTRLTVT.

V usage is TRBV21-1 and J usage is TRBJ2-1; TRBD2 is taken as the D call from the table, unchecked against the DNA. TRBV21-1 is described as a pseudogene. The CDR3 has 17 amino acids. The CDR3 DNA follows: TGTGCCAGCAGCAAAGCGCATCTCCTAGGACTAGCGAGTGAGCAGTTCTTC. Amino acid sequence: CASSKAHLLGLASEQFF.